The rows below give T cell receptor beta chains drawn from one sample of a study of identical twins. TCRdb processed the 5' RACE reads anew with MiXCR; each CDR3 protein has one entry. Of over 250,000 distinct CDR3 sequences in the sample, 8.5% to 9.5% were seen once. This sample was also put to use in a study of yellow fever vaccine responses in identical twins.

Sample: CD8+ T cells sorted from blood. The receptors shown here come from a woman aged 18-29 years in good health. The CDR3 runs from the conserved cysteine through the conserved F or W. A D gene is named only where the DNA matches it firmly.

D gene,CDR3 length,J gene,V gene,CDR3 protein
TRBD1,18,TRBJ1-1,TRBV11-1,CASREGQGAGDMNTEAFF
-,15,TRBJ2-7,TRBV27,CASSLPGVPSYEQYF
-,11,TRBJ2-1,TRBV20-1,CSAPRALQQFF
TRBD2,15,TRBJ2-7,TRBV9,CASSVTSGGLYEQYF
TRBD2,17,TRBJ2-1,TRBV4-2,CASSQESGRVSYNEQFF
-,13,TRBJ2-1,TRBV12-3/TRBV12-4,CASSLAGGQEQFF
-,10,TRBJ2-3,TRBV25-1,CASQADTQYF
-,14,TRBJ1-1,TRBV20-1,CSAREAGRDTEAFF
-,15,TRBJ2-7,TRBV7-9,CASSLLNGRGYEQYF
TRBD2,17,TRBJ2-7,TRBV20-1,CSASAGEGTSPPYEQYF
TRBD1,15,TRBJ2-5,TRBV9,CASSLRTGGTETQYF
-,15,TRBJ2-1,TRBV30,CAWSVNGGWGNEQFF
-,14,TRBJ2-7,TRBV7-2,CASSLGGPIYEQYF
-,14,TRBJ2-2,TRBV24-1,CATSDLSLTGELFF
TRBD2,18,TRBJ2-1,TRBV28,CASSRQSVAGVPYNEQFF
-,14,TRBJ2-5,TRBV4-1,CASSQTGIQETQYF
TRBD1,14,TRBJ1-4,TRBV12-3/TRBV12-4,CASRDREGEEKLFF
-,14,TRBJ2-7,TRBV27,CASSLDAVGNEQYF
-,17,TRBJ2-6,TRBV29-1,CSARTRDSRSGANVLTF
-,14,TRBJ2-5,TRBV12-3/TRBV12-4,CASSLLGLAETQYF